Presented here are 29 T cell receptor beta chains from one specimen sequenced in a study of blood T cell repertoires in COVID-19. Generated by immunoSEQ multiplex PCR, the TCRdb table keeps only in-frame clones and is missing some. Of 80,000 or so clones in the sample, more than 70% were seen once. Sample: peripheral blood. Receptors originate from a man aged 50 to 60 with acute or convalescent COVID-19.

The chain employs TRBV7-2 and TRBJ1-6; D possibly corresponds to TRBD1 (5 bases). The germline V gene encodes CDR1 SGHTA and CDR2 FQGNSA. V dropped 6 bases and J dropped 7 bases, with 13 bases sitting between them. The CDR3 has 14 residues. The CDR3 nucleotides are TGTGCCAGCAGTCCAGGACACAGAAATTCACCCCTCCACTTT. Protein product: CASSPGHRNSPLHF.

CDR3 nucleotides: TGTGCCAGCAGTGAAGCAGGCCAGGGGGTTGAAGCTTTCTTT. Translated: CASSEAGQGVEAFF. The rearrangement uses TRBV6-1 and TRBJ1-1; 7 nucleotides align to TRBD1. This CDR3 contains 14 residues. V lost 0 bases to trimming and J lost 7 bases; unmatched junction nucleotides: 5. The germline gives CDR1 MNHNS, CDR2 SASEGT.

The chain carries TRBV5-6 and TRBJ2-3; tentative D call: TRBD2 (5 bases). The ends were cut back, 5 bases at V and 9 bases at J, with 13 bases in the middle. The CDR3 has 12 amino acids. Per the germline V gene, CDR1 is SGHDT and CDR2 is YYEEEE. CDR3 sequence reads: CASRRGPGTQYF. CDR3 bases: TGTGCCAGCAGACGTGGACCGGGGACGCAGTATTTT.

Note on this clone: At one end, the junction sequence differs from germline, possibly due to a read error. The V call is TRBV6-4, the J call TRBJ2-6; D unresolved. The CDR3 is 17 amino acids. In germline, CDR1 is MRHNA, CDR2 SNTAGT. The CDR3 DNA is TGTGCCACCAGTGCAGGCATTGGTACCCCTGGGGCCAACGTCCTGACTTTC. This codes for CATSAGIGTPGANVLTF.

The chain uses TRBV19 and TRBJ2-7; 9 bases line up with TRBD2. V trimming: 2 bases; J trimming: 3 bases; junction bases outside the gene matches: 5. The CDR3 has 15 amino acids. Germline CDR1 and CDR2: LNHDA and SQIVND (reference sequence). The CDR3 spells CASSISASGDYEQYF. CDR3 in DNA: TGTGCCAGTAGTATATCGGCTAGCGGGGACTACGAGCAGTACTTC.

V and J are TRBV6-5 and TRBJ2-7; 11 bases align to TRBD2. This CDR3 has 15 amino acids. V shed 5 bases and J 3 bases; nucleotides not matched to a gene: 6. Per germline, CDR1 MNHEY and CDR2 SVGAGI. The CDR3 DNA is TGTGCCAGCAGTCTAGCGGGAGGCGGGATCTACGAGCAGTACTTC. It codes for CASSLAGGGIYEQYF.

This clone has a single count. The chain joins TRBV7-9 to TRBJ2-7; TRBD2 matches 8 bases. The ends lost 4 bases at V and 4 bases at J; junction bases unmatched: 6. In germline, CDR1 is SEHNR, CDR2 FQNEAQ (reference sequence). This CDR3 comprises 14 residues. The CDR3 reads CASSSAGDEYEQYF. In DNA, the CDR3 is TGTGCCAGCAGCTCAGCGGGAGACGAGTACGAGCAGTACTTC.

This clone was counted once. V and J are TRBV4-1 and TRBJ1-2; D remains ambiguous. Germline loops: CDR1 MGHRA, CDR2 YSYEKL. The V gene lost 1 base and the J gene lost 7 bases, with 13 bases spanning the gap. The CDR3 runs to 14 residues. CDR3 DNA: TGCGCCAGCAGCCAAGTATTGCAGGCCTTTGGCTACACCTTC. It is translated as CASSQVLQAFGYTF.

This clone was observed a handful of times. V and J are TRBV4-3 and TRBJ1-2, with a tentative D call TRBD1 (5 bases). CDR3 size: 16 residues. Trimming shortened V by 2 bases and J by 0 bases, and 13 bases separated the two germline ends. Germline CDR1 LGHNA, CDR2 YSLEER. The CDR3 spells CASSQSGTESNYGYTF. The CDR3 coding sequence is TGCGCCAGCAGCCAATCCGGGACTGAATCTAACTATGGCTACACCTTC.

The chain combines TRBV20-1 with TRBJ1-2; D is unresolved. The germline V gene has CDR1 DFQATT and CDR2 SNEGSKA (reference sequence). The CDR3 is made up of 11 amino acids. V was cut by 8 bases and J by 0 bases, with 7 bases left in between. CDR3 protein: CSTAANYGYTF. CDR3 nucleotide sequence: TGCAGTACCGCGGCTAACTATGGCTACACCTTC.

This sequence joins TRBV2 and TRBJ2-3; D is unclear. Trimming took off 4 bases at V and 3 bases at J, with 14 bases between the two ends. Germline CDR1 SNHLY, CDR2 FYNNEI. The CDR3 has 15 amino acids. Here the CDR3 reads CASSVNAGVTDTQYF. Here the CDR3 DNA reads TGTGCCAGCAGTGTGAATGCAGGTGTGACAGATACGCAGTATTTT.

The chain has TRBV19 and TRBJ1-2; no clear D. CDR1 and CDR2 from the germline V gene are LNHDA and SQIVND (reference sequence). This CDR3 region has 10 residues. Trimming removed 9 bases from V and 8 bases from J, with 10 bases in between. This CDR3 reads CASPLGGYTF. In DNA form, the CDR3 reads TGTGCCAGCCCTTTGGGCGGCTACACCTTC.

The gene calls are TRBV11-1 and TRBJ1-6; TRBD1 agrees at 11 bases. CDR3 length: 15 amino acids. CDR1 SGHAT and CDR2 FQDESV come from the germline V gene (reference sequence). The V segment lost 4 bases and the J segment 10 bases; nucleotides outside the gene matches: 6. The DNA of the CDR3 is TGTGCCAGCAGCTCCAACCGGGACAGGGGGTCACCCCTCCACTTT. Translating gives CASSSNRDRGSPLHF.

The V call is TRBV2, the J call TRBJ2-7; tentative D call: TRBD2 (6 bases). The germline gives CDR1 SNHLY, CDR2 FYNNEI. Trimming pared 3 bases from V and 6 bases from J, leaving 12 bases between. This CDR3 is built from 13 residues. The DNA for the CDR3 is TGTGCCAGCAGTGAGGGGACGGGGGTCGAGCAGTACGTC. It encodes CASSEGTGVEQYV.

This clone was seen only a few times. CDR3 sequence: CASGQTTYEQYV. The DNA for the CDR3 is TGTGCCAGCGGACAGACTACCTACGAGCAGTACGTC. The chain carries TRBV3-1 (or the pseudogene TRBV3-2) and TRBJ2-7; tentative D call: TRBD1 (6 bases). Trimming took 8 bases from V and 2 from J, leaving 10 bases between them. This CDR3 is 12 amino acids long. Germline lookup yields CDR1 LGHDT and CDR2 YNNKEL (reference sequence).

CDR3 DNA: TGTGCCAGCAGTTCACTTAGAGTTACGGAGACCCAGTACTTC. Protein product: CASSSLRVTETQYF. The genes are TRBV6-5 and TRBJ2-5; D gene unclear. Germline values: CDR1 MNHEY, CDR2 SVGAGI. The CDR3 is 14 residues long. Between the trimmed V and J ends, which lost 4 bases and 5 bases, there was a span of 14 bases.

The chain is built from TRBV6-5 and TRBJ2-1, with D possibly matching TRBD1 (5 bases). V gave up 6 bases and J gave up 7 bases, with 7 bases separating them. The CDR3 loop spans 11 amino acids. The germline V gene encodes CDR1 MNHEY and CDR2 SVGAGI. This CDR3 reads CASRRQNEQFF. Here the CDR3 DNA reads TGTGCCAGCAGGCGACAGAATGAGCAGTTCTTC.

The V and J genes are TRBV29-1 and TRBJ1-1, with 7 bases that match TRBD1. V was clipped by 3 bases and J by 1 base; unmatched bases: 5. The germline gives CDR1 SQVTM, CDR2 ANQGSEA. CDR3 length: 14 residues. In nucleotides, the CDR3 is TGCAGCGTTGACGGCAGGGGGAGGAACACTGAAGCTTTCTTT. Protein sequence: CSVDGRGRNTEAFF.

The chain couples TRBV2 to TRBJ1-5, with a possible D match to TRBD1 (5 bases). This CDR3 is built from 15 residues. Trimming removed 2 bases from V and 0 bases from J, with 8 bases in between. Germline loops: CDR1 SNHLY, CDR2 FYNNEI. The CDR3 DNA reads TGTGCCAGCAGTGAATCAGGGTTTAGCAATCAGCCCCAGCATTTT. This sequence encodes CASSESGFSNQPQHF.

This rearrangement joins TRBV5-6 to TRBJ2-4; tentatively, D is TRBD2 (5 bases). The CDR3 has 13 residues. V shed 6 bases and J shed 0 bases, with 7 bases lying between them. Germline V gives CDR1 SGHDT, CDR2 YYEEEE. The CDR3 loop reads CASTGLAKNIQYF. The CDR3 nucleotides read TGTGCCAGCACAGGACTAGCCAAAAACATTCAGTACTTC.

This sequence joins TRBV19 and TRBJ2-2; D is possibly TRBD2 (5 bases). Trimming pared 0 bases from V and 4 bases from J, leaving 15 bases between. Germline V CDR1 and CDR2: LNHDA, SQIVND (reference sequence). The CDR3 is made up of 17 amino acids. The CDR3 DNA reads TGTGCCAGTAGTATAGATACGGGAAGGACTGTCACCGGGGAGCTGTTTTTT. Translated, it gives CASSIDTGRTVTGELFF.

A single count supports this clone. The chain uses TRBV25-1 and TRBJ1-1; D not resolved. Germline V gene data show CDR1 as MGHDK and CDR2 as SYGVNS. The V and J ends lost 6 bases and 1 base respectively, with 9 bases between them. The CDR3 consists of 13 residues. The CDR3 protein is CASRTTENTEAFF. As DNA, the CDR3 is TGTGCCAGCAGGACCACAGAGAACACTGAAGCTTTCTTT.

The rearrangement links TRBV5-1 to TRBJ2-5; 11 bases line up with TRBD2. Germline assignment: CDR1 SGHRS and CDR2 YFSETQ. V gave up 4 bases and J gave up 4 bases; unmatched junction bases: 9. The CDR3 runs to 16 residues. CDR3 in amino acids: CASSLRTSGLAETQYF. CDR3 nucleotide sequence: TGCGCCAGCAGCCTACGGACTAGCGGGTTGGCAGAGACCCAGTACTTC.

This chain joins TRBV11-2 and TRBJ1-6, with a tentative D call TRBD1 (6 bases). The CDR3 contains 15 residues. In germline, CDR1 is SGHAT, CDR2 FQNNGV. V was pared by 1 base and J by 7 bases, with 11 bases between. CDR3 coding DNA: TGTGCCAGCAGCTTAGGGGGGCTAATCAATTCACCCCTCCACTTT. This encodes CASSLGGLINSPLHF. Complete variable domain (other parts from reference TRBV11-2 and TRBJ1-6): EAGVAQSPRYKIIEKRQSVAFWCNPISGHATLYWYQQILGQGPKLLIQFQNNGVVDDSQLPKDRFSAERLKGVDSTLKIQPAKLEDSAVYLCASSLGGLINSPLHFGNGTRLTVT.

The V call is TRBV20-1, the J call TRBJ1-5, with a possible D match to TRBD1 (6 bases). The germline V and J ends were trimmed by 3 bases and 5 bases, with 14 bases remaining between them. CDR3 length: 14 residues. CDR1 is DFQATT, CDR2 SNEGSKA, per germline (reference sequence). The CDR3 is CSASAGGWDQPQHF. The DNA of the CDR3 is TGCAGTGCTAGTGCGGGGGGCTGGGATCAGCCCCAGCATTTT.

The gene calls are TRBV7-9 and TRBJ2-2; tentatively, D is TRBD1 (6 bases). Looked up from germline, CDR1 is SEHNR and CDR2 is FQNEAQ (reference sequence). The CDR3 is 15 amino acids. Trimming left V 5 bases short and J 5 bases short, with 15 bases between. CDR3 loop: CASSRTRGQTGELFF. The CDR3 DNA follows: TGTGCCAGCAGCCGCACCAGGGGTCAAACCGGGGAGCTGTTTTTT. The full variable domain, completed using reference TRBV7-9 and TRBJ2-2, is DTGVSQNPRHKITKRGQNVTFRCDPISEHNRLYWYRQTLGQGPEFLTYFQNEAQLEKSRLLSDRFSAERPKGSFSTLEIQRTEQGDSAMYLCASSRTRGQTGELFFGEGSRLTVL.

This clone was picked up one time. The chain joins TRBV9 to TRBJ2-3, with D perhaps matching TRBD2 (7 bases). This CDR3 spans 16 amino acids. The V and J ends lost 2 bases and 4 bases respectively, with 17 bases between them. CDR1 and CDR2 from the germline V gene are SGDLS and YYNGEE. This CDR3 is CASSVVYGGPPDTQYF. In DNA form, the CDR3 reads TGTGCCAGCAGCGTTGTTTACGGGGGGCCTCCAGATACGCAGTATTTT.

The chain employs TRBV18 and TRBJ1-2; 9 bases line up with TRBD1. V shed 4 bases and J 5 bases; nucleotides not matched to a gene: 11. The CDR3 is 16 amino acids. The V gene's germline CDR1 is KGHSH and CDR2 LQKENI. In nucleotides, the CDR3 is TGTGCCAGCTCACAAGGACAGGGGCCTTTTGGGTATGGCTACACCTTC. This gives the protein CASSQGQGPFGYGYTF. The entire variable domain, with the rest obtained from reference TRBV18 and TRBJ1-2, is as follows: NAGVMQNPRHLVRRRGQEARLRCSPMKGHSHVYWYRQLPEEGLKFMVYLQKENIIDESGMPKERFSAEFPKEGPSILRIQQVVRGDSAAYFCASSQGQGPFGYGYTFGSGTRLTVV.

The chain links TRBV2 to TRBJ1-5; 10 bases match TRBD1. The CDR3 length is 17 residues. In germline, CDR1 is SNHLY, CDR2 FYNNEI. J was trimmed by 4 bases and V by 3 bases; bases with no gene match: 9. The CDR3 DNA reads as TGTGCCAGCAGTGACCCCGGGACAGGGGCCGAAAATCAGCCCCAGCATTTT. It is translated as CASSDPGTGAENQPQHF.